The source of this T cell receptor beta chain is a study of cytomegalovirus exposure and HLA in healthy donors. As to this clone: The antigen is undetermined.

Findings of the study overall: An observed cluster of highly shared sequence variants was recorded as a likely sequencing artifact.

Trimming removed 6 bases from V and 2 bases from J, with 10 bases in between. Per the germline V gene, CDR1 is MNHEY and CDR2 is SVGAGI. This CDR3 has 13 amino acids. Unrecorded immune exposure was likely among donors, who were nominally healthy when sampled. The PCR made use of 60 Vbeta and 13 Jbeta primers. The data were produced by immunoSEQ multiplex PCR, yet TCRdb's version contains in-frame clones alone and is incomplete. The table includes about 130,000 clones, around 77% detected once. J is TRBJ1-1 and V is TRBV6-5, with D tentatively TRBD1 (6 bases). Sequenced input: PBMCs. The sequence came from a male donor in good health and CMV-seropositive. The CDR3 DNA is TGTGCCAGCAGAGGACAGATTAACACTGAAGCTTTCTTT. It codes for CASRGQINTEAFF.